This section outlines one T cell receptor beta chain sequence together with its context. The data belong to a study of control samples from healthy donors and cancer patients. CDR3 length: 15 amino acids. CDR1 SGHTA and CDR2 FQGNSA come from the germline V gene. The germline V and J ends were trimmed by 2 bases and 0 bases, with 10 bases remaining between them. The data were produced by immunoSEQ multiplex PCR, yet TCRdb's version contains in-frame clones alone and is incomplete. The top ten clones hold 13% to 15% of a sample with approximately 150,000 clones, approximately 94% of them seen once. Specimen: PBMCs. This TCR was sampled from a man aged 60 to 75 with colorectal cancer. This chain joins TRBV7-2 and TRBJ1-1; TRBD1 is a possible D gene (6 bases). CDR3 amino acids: CASSLQGTMNTEAFF. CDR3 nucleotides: TGTGCCAGCAGCTTACAGGGGACAATGAACACTGAAGCTTTCTTT.